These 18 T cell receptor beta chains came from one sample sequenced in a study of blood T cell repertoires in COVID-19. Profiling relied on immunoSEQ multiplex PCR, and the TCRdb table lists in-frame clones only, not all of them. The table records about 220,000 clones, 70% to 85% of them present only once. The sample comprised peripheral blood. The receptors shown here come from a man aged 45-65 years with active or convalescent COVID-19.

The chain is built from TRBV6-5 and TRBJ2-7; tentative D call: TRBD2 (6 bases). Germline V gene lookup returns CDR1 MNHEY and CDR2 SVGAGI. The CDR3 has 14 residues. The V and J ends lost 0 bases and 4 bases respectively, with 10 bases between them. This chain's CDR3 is CASSYSFGGYEQYF. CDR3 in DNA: TGTGCCAGCAGTTACTCTTTCGGGGGATACGAGCAGTACTTC.

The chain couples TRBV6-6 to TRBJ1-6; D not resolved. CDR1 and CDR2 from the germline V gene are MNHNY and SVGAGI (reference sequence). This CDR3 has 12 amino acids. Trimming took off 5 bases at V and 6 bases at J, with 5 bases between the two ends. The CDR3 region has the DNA TGTGCCAGCAGTCGGGCTAATTCACCCCTCCACTTT. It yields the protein CASSRANSPLHF.

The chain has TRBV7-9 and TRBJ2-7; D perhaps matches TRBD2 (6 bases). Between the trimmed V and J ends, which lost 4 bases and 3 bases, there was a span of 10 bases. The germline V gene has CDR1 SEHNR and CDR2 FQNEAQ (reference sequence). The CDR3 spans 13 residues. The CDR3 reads CASSSGLHYEQYF. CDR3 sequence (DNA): TGTGCCAGCAGCTCGGGACTTCACTACGAGCAGTACTTC.

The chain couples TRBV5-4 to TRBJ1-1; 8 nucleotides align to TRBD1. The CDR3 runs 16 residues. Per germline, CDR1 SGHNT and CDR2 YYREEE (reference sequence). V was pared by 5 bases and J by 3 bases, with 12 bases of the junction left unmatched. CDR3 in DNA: TGTGCCAGCAGTCCAGGGGGCGGGGTGTGGGACACTGAAGCTTTCTTT. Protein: CASSPGGGVWDTEAFF.

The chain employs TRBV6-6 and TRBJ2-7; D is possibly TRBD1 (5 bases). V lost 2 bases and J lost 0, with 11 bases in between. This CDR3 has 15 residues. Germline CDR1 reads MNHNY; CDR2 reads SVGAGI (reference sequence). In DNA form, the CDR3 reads TGTGCCAGCAGTTACGGGGCCACCGGCTCCTACGAGCAGTACGTC. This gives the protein CASSYGATGSYEQYV.

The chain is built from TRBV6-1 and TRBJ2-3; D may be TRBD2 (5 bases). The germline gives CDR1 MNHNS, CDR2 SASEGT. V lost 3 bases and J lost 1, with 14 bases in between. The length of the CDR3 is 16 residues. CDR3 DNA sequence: TGTGCCAGCAGTGATGCTGGCGGGTTGCGCACAGATACGCAGTATTTT. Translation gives CASSDAGGLRTDTQYF.

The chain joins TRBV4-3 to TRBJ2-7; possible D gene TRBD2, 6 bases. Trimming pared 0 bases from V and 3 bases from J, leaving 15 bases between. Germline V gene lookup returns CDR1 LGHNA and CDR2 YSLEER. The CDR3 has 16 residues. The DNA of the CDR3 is TGCGCCAGCAGCCAAGATTGGACTACCCCGAGCTACGAGCAGTACTTC. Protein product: CASSQDWTTPSYEQYF.

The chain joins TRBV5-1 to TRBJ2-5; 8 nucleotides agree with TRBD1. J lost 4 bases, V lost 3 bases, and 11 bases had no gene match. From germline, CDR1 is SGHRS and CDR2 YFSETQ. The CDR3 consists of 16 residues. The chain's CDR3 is CASSSKDRGMRETQYF. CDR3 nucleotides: TGCGCCAGCAGCTCGAAAGACAGGGGAATGAGAGAGACCCAGTACTTC. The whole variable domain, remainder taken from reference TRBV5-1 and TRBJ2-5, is KAGVTQTPRYLIKTRGQQVTLSCSPISGHRSVSWYQQTPGQGLQFLFEYFSETQRNKGNFPGRFSGRQFSNSRSEMNVSTLELGDSALYLCASSSKDRGMRETQYFGPGTRLLVL.

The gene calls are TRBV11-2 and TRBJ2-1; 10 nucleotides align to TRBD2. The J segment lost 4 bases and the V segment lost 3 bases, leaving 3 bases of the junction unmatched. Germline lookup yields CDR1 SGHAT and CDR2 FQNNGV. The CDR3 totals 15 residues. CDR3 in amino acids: CASSFLAGAYNEQFF. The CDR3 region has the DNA TGTGCCAGCAGCTTTCTAGCGGGAGCATACAATGAGCAGTTCTTC.

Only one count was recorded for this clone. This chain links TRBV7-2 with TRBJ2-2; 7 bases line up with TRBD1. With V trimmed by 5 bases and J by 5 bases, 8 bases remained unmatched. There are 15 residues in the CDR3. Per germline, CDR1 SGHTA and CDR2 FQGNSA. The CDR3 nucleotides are TGTGCCAGCAGCCCGGGTGACAGGGTGACCGGGGAGCTGTTTTTT. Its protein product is CASSPGDRVTGELFF.

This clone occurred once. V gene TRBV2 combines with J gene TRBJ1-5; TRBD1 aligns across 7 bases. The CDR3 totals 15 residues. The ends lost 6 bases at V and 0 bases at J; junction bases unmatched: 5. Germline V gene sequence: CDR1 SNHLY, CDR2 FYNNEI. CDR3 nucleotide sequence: TGTGCCAGCAGGCGGACAGGACTTAGCAATCAGCCCCAGCATTTT. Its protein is CASRRTGLSNQPQHF.

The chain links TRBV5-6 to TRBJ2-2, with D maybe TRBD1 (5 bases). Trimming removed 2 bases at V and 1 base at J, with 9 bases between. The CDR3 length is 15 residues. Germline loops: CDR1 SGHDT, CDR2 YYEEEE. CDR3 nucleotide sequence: TGTGCCAGCAGCTTCCTCGACAGGAACACCGGGGAGCTGTTTTTT. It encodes CASSFLDRNTGELFF.

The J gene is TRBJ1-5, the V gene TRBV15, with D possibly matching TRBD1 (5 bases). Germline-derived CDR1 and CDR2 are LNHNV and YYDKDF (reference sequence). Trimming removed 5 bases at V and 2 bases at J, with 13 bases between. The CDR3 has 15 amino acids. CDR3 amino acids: CATSPRGRGNQPQHF. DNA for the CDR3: TGTGCCACCAGCCCCCGGGGGAGGGGCAATCAGCCCCAGCATTTT.

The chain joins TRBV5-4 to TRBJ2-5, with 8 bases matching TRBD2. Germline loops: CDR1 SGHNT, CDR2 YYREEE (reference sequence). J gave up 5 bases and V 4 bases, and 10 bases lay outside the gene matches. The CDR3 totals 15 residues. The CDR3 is CASSPRLALRETQYF. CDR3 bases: TGTGCCAGCAGCCCCCGACTAGCGCTAAGGGAGACCCAGTACTTC.

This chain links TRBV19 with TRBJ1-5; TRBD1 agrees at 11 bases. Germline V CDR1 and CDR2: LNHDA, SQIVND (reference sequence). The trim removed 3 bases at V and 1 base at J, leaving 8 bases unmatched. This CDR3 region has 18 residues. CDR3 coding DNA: TGTGCCAGTAGTATGGACAGGGGGCGCGAGATAAGCAATCAGCCCCAGCATTTT. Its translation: CASSMDRGREISNQPQHF.

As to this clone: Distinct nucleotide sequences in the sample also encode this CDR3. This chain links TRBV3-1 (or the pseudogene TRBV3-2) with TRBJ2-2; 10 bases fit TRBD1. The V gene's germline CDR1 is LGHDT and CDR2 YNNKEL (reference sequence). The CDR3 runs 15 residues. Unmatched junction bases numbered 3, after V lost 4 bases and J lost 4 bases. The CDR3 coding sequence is TGTGCCAGCAGCCCGCGGGACAGGGGCACCGGGGAGCTGTTTTTT. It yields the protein CASSPRDRGTGELFF.

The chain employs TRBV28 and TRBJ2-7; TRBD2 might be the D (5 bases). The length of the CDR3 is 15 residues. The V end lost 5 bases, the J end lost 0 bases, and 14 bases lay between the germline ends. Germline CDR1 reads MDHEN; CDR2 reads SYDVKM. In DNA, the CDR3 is TGTGCCAGCAGTGACCGTGTAGGGAGCTCCTACGAGCAGTACTTC. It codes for CASSDRVGSSYEQYF. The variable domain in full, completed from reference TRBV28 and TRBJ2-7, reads DVKVTQSSRYLVKRTGEKVFLECVQDMDHENMFWYRQDPGLGLRLIYFSYDVKMKEKGDIPEGYSVSREKKERFSLILESASTNQTSMYLCASSDRVGSSYEQYFGPGTRLTVT.

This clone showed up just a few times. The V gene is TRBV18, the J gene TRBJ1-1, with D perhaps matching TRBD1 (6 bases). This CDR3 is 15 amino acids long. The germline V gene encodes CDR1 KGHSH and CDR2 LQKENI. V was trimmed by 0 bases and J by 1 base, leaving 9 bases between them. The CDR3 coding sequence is TGTGCCAGCTCACCACCTTCGACAGGGAACACTGAAGCTTTCTTT. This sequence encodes CASSPPSTGNTEAFF. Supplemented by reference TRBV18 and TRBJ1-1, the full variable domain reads NAGVMQNPRHLVRRRGQEARLRCSPMKGHSHVYWYRQLPEEGLKFMVYLQKENIIDESGMPKERFSAEFPKEGPSILRIQQVVRGDSAAYFCASSPPSTGNTEAFFGQGTRLTVV.